This note documents a single T cell receptor beta chain sequence. Its antigen remains unknown. The sample originates from a study of a mutant IDH1 vaccine in newly diagnosed glioma. Whole-study context: Sex among treated patients split about 60% male, about 40% female; mean age was approximately 38 years.

Time point described: week 5, during vaccination. Doses of 300 ug of mutant IDH1 20-mer peptide were given with topical imiquimod. CDR3 length: 15 residues. The V and J ends lost 1 base and 2 bases, in that order; junction bases with no gene match: 7. Germline values: CDR1 GTSNPN, CDR2 SVGIG (reference sequence). General study results and limits: Seemingly, pseudoprogression had no relation to changes in the top peripheral T cell clonotypes.

Some clones are missing from TCRdb's copy, which holds only in-frame ones; the method was immunoSEQ multiplex PCR. The profile shows about 51,000 clones, around 80% of them singletons. Material: PBMCs, obtained from a glioma patient whose treatment included an IDH1 peptide vaccine. The chain links TRBV30 to TRBJ2-5, with 7 bases aligning to TRBD2. The receptor comes from a man over 45 with glioma. CDR3 nucleotide sequence: TGTGCCTGGAGTGAGTTCGCGGGACTACAAGAGACCCAGTACTTC. It translates to CAWSEFAGLQETQYF.